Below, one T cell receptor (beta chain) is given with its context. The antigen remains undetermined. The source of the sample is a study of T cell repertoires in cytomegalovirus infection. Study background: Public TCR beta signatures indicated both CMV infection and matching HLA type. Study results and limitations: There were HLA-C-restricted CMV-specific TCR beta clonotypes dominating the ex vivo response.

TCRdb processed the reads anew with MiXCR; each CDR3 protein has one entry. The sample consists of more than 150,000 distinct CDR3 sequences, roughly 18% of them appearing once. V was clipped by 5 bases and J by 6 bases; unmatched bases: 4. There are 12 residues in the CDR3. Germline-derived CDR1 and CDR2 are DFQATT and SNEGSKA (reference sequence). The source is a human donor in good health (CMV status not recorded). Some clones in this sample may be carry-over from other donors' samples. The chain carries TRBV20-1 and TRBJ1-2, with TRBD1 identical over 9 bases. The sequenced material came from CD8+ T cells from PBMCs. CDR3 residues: CSALGTGNGYTF. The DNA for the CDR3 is TGCAGTGCTTTGGGGACAGGGAATGGCTACACCTTC.